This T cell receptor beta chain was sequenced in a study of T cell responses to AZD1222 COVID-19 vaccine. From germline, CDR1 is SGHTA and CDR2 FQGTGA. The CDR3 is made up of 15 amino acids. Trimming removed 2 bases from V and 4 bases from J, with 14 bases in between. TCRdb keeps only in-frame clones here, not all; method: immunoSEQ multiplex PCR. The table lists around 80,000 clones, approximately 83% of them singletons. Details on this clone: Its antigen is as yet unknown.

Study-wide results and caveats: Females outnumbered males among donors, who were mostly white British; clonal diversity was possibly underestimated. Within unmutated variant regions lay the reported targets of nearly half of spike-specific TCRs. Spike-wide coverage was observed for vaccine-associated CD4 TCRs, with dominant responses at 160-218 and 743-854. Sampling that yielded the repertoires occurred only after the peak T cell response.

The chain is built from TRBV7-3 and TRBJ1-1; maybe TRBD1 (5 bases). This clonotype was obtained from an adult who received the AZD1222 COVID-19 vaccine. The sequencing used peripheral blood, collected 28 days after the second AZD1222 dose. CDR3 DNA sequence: TGTGCCAGCAGCTTAGGCGGTCAGGGAAGCACTGAAGCTTTCTTT. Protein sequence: CASSLGGQGSTEAFF.